This T cell receptor (beta chain) was identified during a study of cytomegalovirus exposure and HLA in healthy donors. The sample holds one count of this clone. What it recognizes is unknown. Primers included in the PCR were 60 Vbeta and 13 Jbeta primers. Per the original methods: About 11 million of the about 80 million unique TCR beta chains counted in a later analysis were shared. TCRdb keeps only in-frame clones here, not all; method: immunoSEQ multiplex PCR. V and J calls and clone size are as listed in that table; D and trimming were resolved from the DNA. The top ten clones hold 1.5% to 2% of a sample with around 220,000 clones, around 75% of them seen once. Trimming pared 7 bases from V and 3 bases from J, leaving 13 bases between. The CDR3 has 13 residues. CDR1 MNHNS and CDR2 SASEGT come from the germline V gene. Study-level results: For most TCR sequences rarity was the rule, although some public TCRs occurred in many donors. TCR beta sequences numbering around 15,000 were associated with HLA alleles at 0.05 false discovery rate in a later analysis.

The sequence came from a woman between 25 and 40 years old in good health and CMV-seronegative. Sequencing was performed on PBMCs. This chain connects TRBV6-1 to TRBJ2-7; D is perhaps TRBD1 (5 bases). CDR3 sequence reads: CASKIRVGYEQYF. The CDR3 DNA is TGTGCCAGCAAGATCAGGGTTGGCTACGAGCAGTACTTC.